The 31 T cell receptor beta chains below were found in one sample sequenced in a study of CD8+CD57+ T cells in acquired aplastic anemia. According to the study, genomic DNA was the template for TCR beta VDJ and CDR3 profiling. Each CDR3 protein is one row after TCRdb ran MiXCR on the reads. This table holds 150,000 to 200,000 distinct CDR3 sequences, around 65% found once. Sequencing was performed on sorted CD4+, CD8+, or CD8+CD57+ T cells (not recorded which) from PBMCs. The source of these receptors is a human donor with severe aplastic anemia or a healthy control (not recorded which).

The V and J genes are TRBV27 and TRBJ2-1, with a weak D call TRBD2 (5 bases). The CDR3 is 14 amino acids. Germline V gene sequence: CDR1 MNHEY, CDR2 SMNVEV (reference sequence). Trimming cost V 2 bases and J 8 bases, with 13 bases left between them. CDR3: CASSLREGLDEQFF. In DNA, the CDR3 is TGTGCCAGCAGTTTACGAGAGGGCCTGGATGAGCAGTTCTTC.

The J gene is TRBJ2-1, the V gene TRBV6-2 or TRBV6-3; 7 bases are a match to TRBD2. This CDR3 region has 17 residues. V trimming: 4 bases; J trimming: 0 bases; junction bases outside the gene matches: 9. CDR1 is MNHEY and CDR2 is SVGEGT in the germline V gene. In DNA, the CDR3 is TGTGCCAGCAGTTCCCCTCTAGCGGAGAGCTCCTACAATGAGCAGTTCTTC. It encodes CASSSPLAESSYNEQFF.

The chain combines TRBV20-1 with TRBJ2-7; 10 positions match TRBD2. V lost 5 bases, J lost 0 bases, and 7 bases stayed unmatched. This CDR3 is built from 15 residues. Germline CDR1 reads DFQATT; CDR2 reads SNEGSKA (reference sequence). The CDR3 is CSADRLAGSSYEQYF. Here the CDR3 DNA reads TGCAGTGCTGATAGACTAGCGGGTAGCTCCTACGAGCAGTACTTC.

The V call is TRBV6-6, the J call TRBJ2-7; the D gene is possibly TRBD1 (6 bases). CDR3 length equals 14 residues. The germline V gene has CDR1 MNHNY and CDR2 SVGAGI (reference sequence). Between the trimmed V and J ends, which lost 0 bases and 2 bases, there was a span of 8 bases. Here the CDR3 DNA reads TGTGCCAGCAGTTACTCGGACAGTACCTACGAGCAGTACTTC. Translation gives CASSYSDSTYEQYF.

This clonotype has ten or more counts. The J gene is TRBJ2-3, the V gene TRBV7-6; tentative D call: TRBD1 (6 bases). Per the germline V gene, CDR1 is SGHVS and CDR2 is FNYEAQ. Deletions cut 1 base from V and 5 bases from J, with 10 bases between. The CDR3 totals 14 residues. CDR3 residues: CASSLGGQVDTQYF. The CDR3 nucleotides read TGTGCCAGCAGCTTAGGGGGGCAGGTAGATACGCAGTATTTT.

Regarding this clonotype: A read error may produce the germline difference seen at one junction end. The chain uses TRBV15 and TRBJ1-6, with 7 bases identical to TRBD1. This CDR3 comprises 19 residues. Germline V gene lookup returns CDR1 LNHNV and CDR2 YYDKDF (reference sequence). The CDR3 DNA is TGTGCCACCAGCAGAGATTGGGGCAGGGGGTTAGCCTATAATTCACTCCTCCACTTT. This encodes CATSRDWGRGLAYNSLLHF.

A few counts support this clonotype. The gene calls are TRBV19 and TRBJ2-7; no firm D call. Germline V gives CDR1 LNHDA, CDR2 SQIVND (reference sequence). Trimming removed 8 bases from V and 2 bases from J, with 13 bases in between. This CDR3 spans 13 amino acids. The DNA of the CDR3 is TGTGCCAGTTCGGCGGCTGAGCCCTACGAGCAGTACTTC. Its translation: CASSAAEPYEQYF. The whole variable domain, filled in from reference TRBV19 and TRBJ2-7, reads DGGITQSPKYLFRKEGQNVTLSCEQNLNHDAMYWYRQDPGQGLRLIYYSQIVNDFQKGDIAEGYSVSREKKESFPLTVTSAQKNPTAFYLCASSAAEPYEQYFGPGTRLTVT.

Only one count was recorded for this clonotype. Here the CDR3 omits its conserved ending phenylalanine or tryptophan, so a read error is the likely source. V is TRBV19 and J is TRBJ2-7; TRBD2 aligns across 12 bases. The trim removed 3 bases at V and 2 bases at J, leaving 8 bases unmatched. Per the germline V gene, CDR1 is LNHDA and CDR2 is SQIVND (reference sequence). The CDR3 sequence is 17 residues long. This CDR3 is CASSIMTSGRVAYEQYS. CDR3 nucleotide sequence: TGTGCCAGTAGTATCATGACTAGCGGGAGAGTTGCCTACGAGCAGTACTCC.

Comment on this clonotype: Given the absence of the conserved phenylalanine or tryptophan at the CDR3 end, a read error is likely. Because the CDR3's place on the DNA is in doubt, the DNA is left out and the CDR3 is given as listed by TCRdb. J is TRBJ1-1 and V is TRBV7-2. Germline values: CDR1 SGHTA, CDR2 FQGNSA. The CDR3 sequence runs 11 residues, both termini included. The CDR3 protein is CAGSLYAEFKL.

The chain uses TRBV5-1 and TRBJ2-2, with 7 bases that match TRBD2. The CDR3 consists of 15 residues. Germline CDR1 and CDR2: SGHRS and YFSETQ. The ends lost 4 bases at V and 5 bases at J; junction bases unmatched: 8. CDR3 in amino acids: CASSETTGGTGELFF. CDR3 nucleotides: TGCGCCAGCAGCGAAACAACGGGAGGAACCGGGGAGCTGTTTTTT.

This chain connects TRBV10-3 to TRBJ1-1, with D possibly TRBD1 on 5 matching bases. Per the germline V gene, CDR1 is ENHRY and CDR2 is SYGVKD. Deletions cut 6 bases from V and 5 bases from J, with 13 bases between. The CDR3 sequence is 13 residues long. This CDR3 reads CAIRWDSGTEAFF. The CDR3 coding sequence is TGTGCCATCAGATGGGACTCTGGAACTGAAGCTTTCTTT.

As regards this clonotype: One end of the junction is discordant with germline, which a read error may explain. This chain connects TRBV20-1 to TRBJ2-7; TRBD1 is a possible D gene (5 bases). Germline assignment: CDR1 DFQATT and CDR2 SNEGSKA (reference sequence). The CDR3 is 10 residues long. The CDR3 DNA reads TGCAGTGCTTCAGGGTTTAGCTCTACATTC. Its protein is CSASGFSSTF.

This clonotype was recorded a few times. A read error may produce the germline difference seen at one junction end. CDR3 bases: TGCGTCAGCAGTTACGGACGGGGATATTCACCCCTCCACTTT. Translated, it gives CVSSYGRGYSPLHF. The chain has TRBV6-1 and TRBJ1-6, with D uncertain. The CDR3 spans 14 residues. From germline, CDR1 is MNHNS and CDR2 SASEGT.

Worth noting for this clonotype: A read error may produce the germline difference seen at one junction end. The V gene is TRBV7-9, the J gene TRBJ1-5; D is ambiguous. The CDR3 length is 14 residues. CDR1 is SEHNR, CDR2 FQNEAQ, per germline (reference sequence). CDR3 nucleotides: TGTGCCAGCAACTTAGCGGACGGGCCTCAGCCCCAGCATTTT. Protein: CASNLADGPQPQHF.

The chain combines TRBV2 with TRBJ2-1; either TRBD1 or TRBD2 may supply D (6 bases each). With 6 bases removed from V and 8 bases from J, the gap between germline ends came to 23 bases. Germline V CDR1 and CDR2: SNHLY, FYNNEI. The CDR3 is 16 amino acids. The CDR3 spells CASSLVGGTNRDEQFF. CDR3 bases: TGTGCCAGCAGCTTAGTAGGGGGGACCAATCGGGATGAGCAGTTCTTC.

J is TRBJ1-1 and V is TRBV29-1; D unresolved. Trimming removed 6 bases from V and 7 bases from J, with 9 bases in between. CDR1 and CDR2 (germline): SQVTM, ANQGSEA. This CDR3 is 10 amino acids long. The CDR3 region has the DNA TGCAGCGTGGCCGATATTGAAGCTTTCTTT. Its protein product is CSVADIEAFF.

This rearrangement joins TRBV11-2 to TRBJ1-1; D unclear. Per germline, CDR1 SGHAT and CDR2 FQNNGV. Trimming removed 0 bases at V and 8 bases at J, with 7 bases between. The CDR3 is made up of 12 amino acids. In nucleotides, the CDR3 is TGTGCCAGCAGCTTAGACTTGGGGGAAGCTTTCTTT. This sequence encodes CASSLDLGEAFF.

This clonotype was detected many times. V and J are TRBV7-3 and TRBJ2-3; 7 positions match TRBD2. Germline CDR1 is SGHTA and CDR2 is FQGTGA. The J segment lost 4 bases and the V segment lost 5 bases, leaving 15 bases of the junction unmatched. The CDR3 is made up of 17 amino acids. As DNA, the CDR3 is TGTGCCAGCAGCCCGACTCAACGAGGCGGGGGAGCAGATACGCAGTATTTT. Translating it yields CASSPTQRGGGADTQYF.

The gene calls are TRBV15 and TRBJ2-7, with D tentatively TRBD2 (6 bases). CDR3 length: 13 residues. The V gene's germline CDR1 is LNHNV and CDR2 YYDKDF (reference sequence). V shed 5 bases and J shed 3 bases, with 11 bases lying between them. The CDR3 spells CATSGAAGYEQYF. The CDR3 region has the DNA TGTGCCACCAGCGGCGCAGCGGGCTACGAGCAGTACTTC.

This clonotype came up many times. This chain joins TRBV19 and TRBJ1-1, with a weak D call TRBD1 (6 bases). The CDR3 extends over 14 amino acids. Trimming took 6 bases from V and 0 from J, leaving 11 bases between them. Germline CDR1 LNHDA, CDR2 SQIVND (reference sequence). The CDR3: CASRNRELNTEAFF. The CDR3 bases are TGTGCCAGTAGGAACAGGGAACTGAACACTGAAGCTTTCTTT.

The chain's CDR3 is CASSYVGGEYSDTQYF. Written as DNA, the CDR3 is TGTGCCAGCAGTTACGTGGGGGGCGAGTATTCAGATACGCAGTATTTT. This rearrangement joins TRBV6-6 to TRBJ2-3; possibly TRBD1 or TRBD2 for D (6 bases each). Germline CDR1 and CDR2: MNHNY and SVGAGI (reference sequence). This CDR3 has 16 residues. V was trimmed by 2 bases and J by 4 bases, leaving 16 bases between them.

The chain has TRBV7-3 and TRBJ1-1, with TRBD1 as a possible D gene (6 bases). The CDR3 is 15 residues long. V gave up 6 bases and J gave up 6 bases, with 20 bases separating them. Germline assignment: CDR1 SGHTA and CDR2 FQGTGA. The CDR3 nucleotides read TGTGCCAGCAGTTCCTACGGGGGGCAAGGCGCTGAAGCTTTCTTT. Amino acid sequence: CASSSYGGQGAEAFF.

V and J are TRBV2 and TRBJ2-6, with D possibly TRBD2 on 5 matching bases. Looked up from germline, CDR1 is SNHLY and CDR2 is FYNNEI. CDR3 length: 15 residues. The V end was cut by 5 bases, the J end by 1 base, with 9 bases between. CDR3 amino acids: CASSPLASGANVLTF. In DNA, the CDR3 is TGTGCCAGCAGTCCTTTAGCGTCTGGGGCCAACGTCCTGACTTTC.

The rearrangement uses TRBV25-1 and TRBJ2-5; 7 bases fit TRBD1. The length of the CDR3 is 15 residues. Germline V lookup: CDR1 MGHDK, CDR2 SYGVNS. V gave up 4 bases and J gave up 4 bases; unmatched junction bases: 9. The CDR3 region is CASSAATGLGETQYF. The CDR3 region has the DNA TGTGCCAGCAGTGCCGCGACAGGGTTGGGAGAGACCCAGTACTTC.

For the CDR3, the DNA is TGTGCCAGCAGCTTAGCTTTGGGTTACGAGCAGTACTTC. Translated, it gives CASSLALGYEQYF. This chain uses TRBV7-9 with TRBJ2-7; D gene uncertain. The CDR3 is 13 amino acids. The germline V gene has CDR1 SEHNR and CDR2 FQNEAQ (reference sequence). Trimming took 0 bases from V and 4 from J, leaving 7 bases between them.

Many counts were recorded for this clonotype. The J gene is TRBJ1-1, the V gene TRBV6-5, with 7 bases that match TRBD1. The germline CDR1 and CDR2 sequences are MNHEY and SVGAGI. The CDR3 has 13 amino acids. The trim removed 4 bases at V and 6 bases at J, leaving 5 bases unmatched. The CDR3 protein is CASSSAGGAEAFF. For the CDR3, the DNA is TGTGCCAGCAGTTCCGCAGGGGGAGCTGAAGCTTTCTTT.

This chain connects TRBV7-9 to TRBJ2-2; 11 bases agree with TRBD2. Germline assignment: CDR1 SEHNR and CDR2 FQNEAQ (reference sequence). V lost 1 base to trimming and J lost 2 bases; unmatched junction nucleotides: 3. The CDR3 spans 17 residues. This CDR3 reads CASSLGGTSGNTGELFF. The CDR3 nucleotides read TGTGCCAGCAGCTTAGGTGGGACTAGCGGTAACACCGGGGAGCTGTTTTTT.

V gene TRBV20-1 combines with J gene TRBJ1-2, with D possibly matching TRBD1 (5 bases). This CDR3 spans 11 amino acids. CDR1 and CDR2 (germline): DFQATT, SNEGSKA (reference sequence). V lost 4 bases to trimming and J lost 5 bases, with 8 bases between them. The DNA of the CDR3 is TGCAGTGCTAACGGGGGTTATGGCTACACCTTC. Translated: CSANGGYGYTF.

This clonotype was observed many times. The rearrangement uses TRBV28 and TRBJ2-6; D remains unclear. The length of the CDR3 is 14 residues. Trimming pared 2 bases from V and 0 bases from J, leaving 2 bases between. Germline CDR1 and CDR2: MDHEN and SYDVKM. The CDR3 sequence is CASSLISGANVLTF. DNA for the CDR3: TGTGCCAGCAGTTTAATCTCTGGGGCCAACGTCCTGACTTTC.

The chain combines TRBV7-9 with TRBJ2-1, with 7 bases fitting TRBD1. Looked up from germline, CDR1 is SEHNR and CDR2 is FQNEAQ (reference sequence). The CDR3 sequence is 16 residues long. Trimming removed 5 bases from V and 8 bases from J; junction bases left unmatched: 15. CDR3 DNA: TGTGCCAGCAGCCCTCCCGGGACAGCGGAAACTGATGAGCAGTTCTTC. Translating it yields CASSPPGTAETDEQFF.

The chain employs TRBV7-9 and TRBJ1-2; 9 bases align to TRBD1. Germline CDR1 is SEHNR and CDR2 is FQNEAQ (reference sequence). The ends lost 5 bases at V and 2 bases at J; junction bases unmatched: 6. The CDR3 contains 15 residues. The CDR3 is CASSPTGGANYGYTF. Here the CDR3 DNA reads TGTGCCAGCAGCCCAACAGGGGGCGCAAACTATGGCTACACCTTC.